The 23 T cell receptor beta chains below were found in one sample sequenced in a study of brain T cells in children with intractable seizures. TCRdb keeps only in-frame clones here, not all; method: immunoSEQ multiplex PCR. The table has about 8,000 clones, over 65% seen once. Sequencing was limited to surgery cases with top T cell transcript signatures in brain tissue. The specimen comprised resected brain tissue, sampled at surgery. The receptors were gathered from a boy younger than two with tuberous sclerosis and intractable seizures.

This chain connects TRBV7-9 to TRBJ2-5; D is possibly TRBD2 (5 bases). V lost 5 bases and J 2 bases, leaving 24 bases between the germline ends. The germline CDR1 and CDR2 sequences are SEHNR and FQNEAQ (reference sequence). The CDR3 spans 18 residues. Here the CDR3 reads CASSPRSPNRELQETQYF. In nucleotides, the CDR3 is TGTGCCAGCAGCCCTAGATCCCCAAACCGGGAACTACAAGAGACCCAGTACTTC.

This chain uses TRBV12-3 or TRBV12-4 with TRBJ2-7; D ambiguous. This CDR3 region has 11 residues. V was trimmed by 6 bases and J by 2 bases, leaving 5 bases between them. The CDR3 here is CASSPAYEQYF. The CDR3 DNA is TGTGCCAGCAGCCCCGCCTACGAGCAGTACTTC.

This clone was recorded only once. The CDR3 region has the DNA TGCGCCAGCAACCCGGGGGGGGCCGACTACAATGAGCAGTTCTTC. Translated: CASNPGGADYNEQFF. This rearrangement joins TRBV5-1 to TRBJ2-1; 8 bases map to TRBD2. This CDR3 has 15 residues. V shed 6 bases, J shed 3 bases, and the junction held 8 bases outside the gene matches. Germline CDR1 SGHRS, CDR2 YFSETQ.

The chain is built from TRBV5-8 and TRBJ2-1; D possibly corresponds to TRBD1 (7 bases). This CDR3 contains 16 residues. CDR1 is SGHTS and CDR2 is YDEGEE in the germline V gene. V lost 4 bases and J lost 4, with 18 bases in between. The CDR3 DNA reads TGTGCCAGCAGCATCGGACAGGAGGGGGTTTACAATGAGCAGTTCTTC. Its translation is CASSIGQEGVYNEQFF.

This rearrangement joins TRBV6-2 or TRBV6-3 to TRBJ2-1; D is ambiguous. Germline CDR1 reads MNHEY; CDR2 reads SVGEGT. The V end lost 2 bases, the J end lost 0 bases, and 8 bases lay between the germline ends. This CDR3 contains 15 residues. CDR3 sequence (DNA): TGTGCCAGCAGTTACCGCGACCTCTCCTACAATGAGCAGTTCTTC. Translated, it gives CASSYRDLSYNEQFF.

With regard to this clone: Other DNA sequences in the sample encode the same CDR3. The chain has TRBV19 and TRBJ2-7, with TRBD1 identical over 9 bases. The CDR3 totals 13 residues. J was trimmed by 3 bases and V by 6 bases; bases with no gene match: 3. CDR1 is LNHDA and CDR2 is SQIVND in the germline V gene (reference sequence). The CDR3 reads CASSGTGYYEQYF. In DNA form, the CDR3 reads TGTGCCAGTAGCGGGACAGGGTACTACGAGCAGTACTTC.

The chain has TRBV27 and TRBJ1-6; no firm D call. The ends were cut back, 0 bases at V and 6 bases at J, with 9 bases in the middle. The germline V gene encodes CDR1 MNHEY and CDR2 SMNVEV (reference sequence). CDR3 length: 15 amino acids. The CDR3 region has the DNA TGTGCCAGCAGTTTATCGGGCGTGGGTAATTCACCCCTCCACTTT. Translated: CASSLSGVGNSPLHF.

This sequence joins TRBV6-6 and TRBJ2-7; 9 nucleotides line up with TRBD1. CDR1 and CDR2 from the germline V gene are MNHNY and SVGAGI (reference sequence). Trimming cost V 5 bases and J 4 bases; bases outside gene matches: 6. There are 14 residues in the CDR3. CDR3 sequence reads: CASSKQGAGYEQYF. The DNA of the CDR3 is TGTGCCAGCAGTAAACAGGGGGCCGGTTACGAGCAGTACTTC.

This clone was recorded only once. The chain uses TRBV30 and TRBJ1-2, with a weak D call TRBD1 (6 bases). This CDR3 spans 14 amino acids. Looked up from germline, CDR1 is GTSNPN and CDR2 is SVGIG (reference sequence). The V and J ends lost 0 bases and 2 bases respectively, with 10 bases between them. The CDR3 nucleotides read TGTGCCTGGAGTGTACCGGGGACAAACTATGGCTACACCTTC. Translating gives CAWSVPGTNYGYTF.

This rearrangement joins TRBV13 to TRBJ2-1, with D possibly being TRBD1 (5 bases). Germline CDR1 reads PRHDT; CDR2 reads FYEKMQ (reference sequence). CDR3 size: 16 residues. The V and J ends lost 0 bases and 2 bases respectively, with 11 bases between them. The CDR3 loop is CASSLGPKDTYNEQFF. The CDR3 DNA is TGTGCCAGCAGCTTAGGGCCTAAGGACACCTACAATGAGCAGTTCTTC.

The chain employs TRBV19 and TRBJ2-2; 8 bases map to TRBD1. Germline lookup yields CDR1 LNHDA and CDR2 SQIVND (reference sequence). With 8 bases clipped from V and 1 base from J, the junction kept 6 bases outside the gene matches. CDR3 length: 15 amino acids. The CDR3 coding sequence is TGTGCCAGTCGTACAGGGACAGGGAACACCGGGGAGCTGTTTTTT. Protein product: CASRTGTGNTGELFF.

The chain recombines TRBV6-5 with TRBJ1-2; D might be TRBD1 (5 bases). This CDR3 has 11 amino acids. Deletions cut 11 bases from V and 4 bases from J, with 11 bases between. Germline CDR1 is MNHEY and CDR2 is SVGAGI. CDR3 sequence: CACRGAYGYTF. In DNA, the CDR3 is TGTGCCTGCCGAGGGGCCTATGGCTACACCTTC.

This chain connects TRBV6-1 to TRBJ2-2; TRBD2 agrees at 9 bases. Germline-derived CDR1 and CDR2 are MNHNS and SASEGT. This CDR3 comprises 15 residues. Trimming at V came to 7 bases and at J to 7 bases, leaving 10 bases not matched to a gene. CDR3 residues: CASILERGVLGELFF. CDR3 nucleotides: TGTGCCAGCATCCTCGAGCGGGGGGTACTCGGGGAGCTGTTTTTT.

The chain carries TRBV11-3 and TRBJ1-2, with a possible D match to TRBD1 (6 bases). The germline gives CDR1 SGHNT, CDR2 YENEEA. CDR3 length equals 16 residues. V lost 0 bases and J lost 1, with 12 bases in between. CDR3 sequence (DNA): TGTGCCAGCAGCTTAGATACCGGGACATTTAACTATGGCTACACCTTC. It translates to CASSLDTGTFNYGYTF.

V usage is TRBV13 and J usage is TRBJ1-5; TRBD1 is a possible D gene (5 bases). Germline V gene lookup returns CDR1 PRHDT and CDR2 FYEKMQ (reference sequence). The CDR3 loop spans 14 amino acids. The germline V and J ends were trimmed by 0 bases and 4 bases, with 7 bases remaining between them. For the CDR3, the DNA is TGTGCCAGCAGCTTAGGCCGACAGAATCAGCCCCAGCATTTT. Translation gives CASSLGRQNQPQHF.

The V call is TRBV27, the J call TRBJ2-5; the match to TRBD2 covers 11 bases. The CDR3 spans 18 residues. Germline assignment: CDR1 MNHEY and CDR2 SMNVEV (reference sequence). Trimming removed 2 bases from V and 0 bases from J; junction bases left unmatched: 8. DNA of the CDR3: TGTGCCAGCAGTTTACGTCTAGCGGGGGGTCCGTACCAAGAGACCCAGTACTTC. As protein: CASSLRLAGGPYQETQYF.

This clone was counted once. This sequence joins TRBV6-5 and TRBJ2-7; D is ambiguous. CDR1 and CDR2 from the germline V gene are MNHEY and SVGAGI. This CDR3 has 14 residues. With 6 bases removed from V and 6 bases from J, the gap between germline ends came to 18 bases. CDR3 in DNA: TGTGCCAGCAGCGATGGGGTAGCTTTCTCCGAGCAGTACTTC. Residues: CASSDGVAFSEQYF.

This clone was counted a few times. The chain carries TRBV7-2 and TRBJ1-6, with 7 bases lining up with TRBD1. V shed 3 bases and J 7 bases; nucleotides not matched to a gene: 3. Per the germline V gene, CDR1 is SGHTA and CDR2 is FQGNSA. The CDR3 consists of 14 residues. CDR3 protein: CASSFSGGNSPLHF. CDR3 nucleotides: TGTGCCAGCAGCTTTTCAGGGGGGAATTCACCCCTCCACTTT.

The CDR3 reads CAWTSGFNEQFF. The CDR3 DNA reads TGTGCCTGGACTAGCGGGTTCAATGAGCAGTTCTTC. The J gene is TRBJ2-1, the V gene TRBV30; 8 bases are a match to TRBD2. CDR1 and CDR2 from the germline V gene are GTSNPN and SVGIG (reference sequence). This CDR3 region has 12 residues. V was clipped by 4 bases and J by 6 bases; unmatched bases: 2.

Only a few counts were recorded for this clone. The V and J genes are TRBV19 and TRBJ1-2; 9 bases are a match to TRBD1. Germline CDR1 reads LNHDA; CDR2 reads SQIVND (reference sequence). Losses at the gene ends were 4 bases for V and 6 bases for J; bases not matched to a gene: 9. The CDR3 is made up of 15 amino acids. Here the CDR3 reads CASSTPGQGHNGYTF. CDR3 bases: TGTGCCAGTAGTACTCCGGGACAGGGTCATAATGGCTACACCTTC. Together with reference TRBV19 and TRBJ1-2, the CDR3 gives the full variable domain: DGGITQSPKYLFRKEGQNVTLSCEQNLNHDAMYWYRQDPGQGLRLIYYSQIVNDFQKGDIAEGYSVSREKKESFPLTVTSAQKNPTAFYLCASSTPGQGHNGYTFGSGTRLTVV.

The V and J genes are TRBV3-1 (or the pseudogene TRBV3-2) and TRBJ2-1, with D maybe TRBD1 (6 bases). Trimming stripped 1 base from V and 6 bases from J, with 13 bases between. The V gene's germline CDR1 is LGHDT and CDR2 YNNKEL (reference sequence). The CDR3 spans 15 residues. CDR3 bases: TGTGCCAGCAGCCAAGGAACAGGGCTCGGCAATGAGCAGTTCTTC. Translating gives CASSQGTGLGNEQFF.

This clone was detected only once. The chain uses TRBV9 and TRBJ2-2; the D is unclear. V shed 3 bases and J shed 7 bases, with 4 bases lying between them. The CDR3 spans 11 residues. Germline CDR1 reads SGDLS; CDR2 reads YYNGEE. The chain's CDR3 is CASSAYGELFF. CDR3 in DNA: TGTGCCAGCAGCGCGTACGGGGAGCTGTTTTTT. The full variable domain, rest sourced from reference TRBV9 and TRBJ2-2, is DSGVTQTPKHLITATGQRVTLRCSPRSGDLSVYWYQQSLDQGLQFLIQYYNGEERAKGNILERFSAQQFPDLHSELNLSSLELGDSALYFCASSAYGELFFGEGSRLTVL.

This clone was seen a few times. The chain recombines TRBV6-6 with TRBJ2-5, with unresolved D. This CDR3 spans 11 amino acids. Between the trimmed V and J ends, which lost 2 bases and 3 bases, there was a span of 1 base. Germline V gene sequence: CDR1 MNHNY, CDR2 SVGAGI (reference sequence). DNA of the CDR3: TGTGCCAGCAGTTACAAAGAGACCCAGTACTTC. Translating it yields CASSYKETQYF.